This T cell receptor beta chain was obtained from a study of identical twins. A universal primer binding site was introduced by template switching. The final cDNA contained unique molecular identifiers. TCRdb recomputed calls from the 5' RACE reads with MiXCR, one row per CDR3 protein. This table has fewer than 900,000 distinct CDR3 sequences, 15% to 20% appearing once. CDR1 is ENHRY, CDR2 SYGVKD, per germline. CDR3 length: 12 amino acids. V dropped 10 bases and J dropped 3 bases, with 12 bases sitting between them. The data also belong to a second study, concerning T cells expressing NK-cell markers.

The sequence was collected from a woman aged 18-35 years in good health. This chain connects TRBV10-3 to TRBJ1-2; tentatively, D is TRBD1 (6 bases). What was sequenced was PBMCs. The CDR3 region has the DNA TGTGCCACCAAGGGACAAGACTATGGCTACACCTTC. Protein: CATKGQDYGYTF.